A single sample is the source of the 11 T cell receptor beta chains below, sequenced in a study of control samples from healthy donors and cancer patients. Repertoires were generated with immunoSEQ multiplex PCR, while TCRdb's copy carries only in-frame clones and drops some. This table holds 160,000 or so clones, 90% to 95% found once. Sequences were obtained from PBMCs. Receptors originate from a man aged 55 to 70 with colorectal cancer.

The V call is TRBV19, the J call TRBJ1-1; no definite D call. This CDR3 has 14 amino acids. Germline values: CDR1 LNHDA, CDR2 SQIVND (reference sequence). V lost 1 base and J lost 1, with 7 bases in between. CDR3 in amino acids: CASSIVNKNTEAFF. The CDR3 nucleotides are TGTGCCAGTAGTATAGTCAACAAGAACACTGAAGCTTTCTTT.

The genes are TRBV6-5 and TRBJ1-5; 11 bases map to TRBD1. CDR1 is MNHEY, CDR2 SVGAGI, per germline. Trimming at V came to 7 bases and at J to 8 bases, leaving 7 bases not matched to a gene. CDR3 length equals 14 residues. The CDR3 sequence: CASIPGQGDEPQHF. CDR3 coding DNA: TGTGCCAGCATCCCGGGACAGGGGGATGAGCCCCAGCATTTT.

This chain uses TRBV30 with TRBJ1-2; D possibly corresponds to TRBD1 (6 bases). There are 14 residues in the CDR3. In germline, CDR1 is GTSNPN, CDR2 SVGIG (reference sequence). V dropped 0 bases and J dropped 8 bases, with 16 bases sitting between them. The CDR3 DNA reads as TGTGCCTGGAGTGTACCACCGGGAACAGGGGGCTACACCTTC. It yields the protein CAWSVPPGTGGYTF.

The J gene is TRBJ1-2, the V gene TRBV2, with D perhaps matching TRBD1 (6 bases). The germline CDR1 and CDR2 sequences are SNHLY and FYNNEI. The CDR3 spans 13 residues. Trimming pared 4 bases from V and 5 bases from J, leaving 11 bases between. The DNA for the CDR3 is TGTGCCAGCAGTGCGGACAGAAAATATGGCTACACCTTC. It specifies CASSADRKYGYTF.

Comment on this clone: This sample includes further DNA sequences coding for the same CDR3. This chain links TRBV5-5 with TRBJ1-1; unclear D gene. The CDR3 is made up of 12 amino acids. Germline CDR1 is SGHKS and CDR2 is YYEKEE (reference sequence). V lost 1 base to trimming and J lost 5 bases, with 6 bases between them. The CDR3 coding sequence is TGTGCCAGCAGCTTGCTGGGAACTGAAGCTTTCTTT. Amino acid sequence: CASSLLGTEAFF.

Written as DNA, the CDR3 is TGTGCCAGCAGCTCCCTCGGGGTCAGCACAGATACGCAGTATTTT. This sequence encodes CASSSLGVSTDTQYF. The V call is TRBV7-2, the J call TRBJ2-3; perhaps TRBD2 as D (5 bases). From germline, CDR1 is SGHTA and CDR2 FQGNSA. This CDR3 has 15 residues. Trimming left V 4 bases short and J 0 bases short, with 11 bases between.

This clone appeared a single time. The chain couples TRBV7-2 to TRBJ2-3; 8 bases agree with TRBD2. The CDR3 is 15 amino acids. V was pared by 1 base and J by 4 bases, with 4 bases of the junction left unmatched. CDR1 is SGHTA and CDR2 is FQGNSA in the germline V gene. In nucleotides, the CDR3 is TGTGCCAGCAGCTTAGGGCGGGGGGTGTCAGATACGCAGTATTTT. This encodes CASSLGRGVSDTQYF.

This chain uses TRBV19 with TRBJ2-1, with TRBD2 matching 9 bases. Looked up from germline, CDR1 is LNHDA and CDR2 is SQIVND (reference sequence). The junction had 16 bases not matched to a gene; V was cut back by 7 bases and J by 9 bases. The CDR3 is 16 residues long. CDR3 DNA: TGTGCCAGTACCCTCTGGGGCGCTAGCGGGGAAGGTGAGCAGTTCTTC. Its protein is CASTLWGASGEGEQFF.

The CDR3 reads CASSSEVGQETQYF. The DNA for the CDR3 is TGTGCCAGCAGCAGCGAAGTGGGCCAAGAGACCCAGTACTTC. The chain joins TRBV5-8 to TRBJ2-5; D is unresolved. Germline V CDR1 and CDR2: SGHTS, YDEGEE. The V end was cut by 4 bases, the J end by 1 base, with 11 bases between. The CDR3 is 14 amino acids.

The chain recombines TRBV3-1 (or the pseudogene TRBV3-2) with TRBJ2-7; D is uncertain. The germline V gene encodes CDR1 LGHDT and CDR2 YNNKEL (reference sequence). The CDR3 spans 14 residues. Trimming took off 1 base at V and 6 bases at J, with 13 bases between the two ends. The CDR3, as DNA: TGTGCCAGCAGCCAAGCCACAGCCTTGCGCGAGCAGTACTTC. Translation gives CASSQATALREQYF.

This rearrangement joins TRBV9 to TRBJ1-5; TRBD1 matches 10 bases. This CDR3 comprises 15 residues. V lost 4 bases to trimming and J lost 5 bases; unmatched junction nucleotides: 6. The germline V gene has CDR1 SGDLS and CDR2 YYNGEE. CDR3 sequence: CASSLTGTGDQPQHF. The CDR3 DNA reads TGTGCCAGCAGCCTAACCGGGACAGGGGATCAGCCCCAGCATTTT. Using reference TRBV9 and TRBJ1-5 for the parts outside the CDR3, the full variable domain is DSGVTQTPKHLITATGQRVTLRCSPRSGDLSVYWYQQSLDQGLQFLIQYYNGEERAKGNILERFSAQQFPDLHSELNLSSLELGDSALYFCASSLTGTGDQPQHFGDGTRLSIL.